This T cell receptor (beta chain) appears in the sequencing data of a study of T cell responses to AZD1222 COVID-19 vaccine. Worth noting for this clone: The antigen is not known.

CDR1 LNHDA and CDR2 SQIVND come from the germline V gene (reference sequence). The ends were cut back, 10 bases at V and 1 base at J, with 13 bases in the middle. The CDR3 contains 13 residues. Study findings and constraints: Targets within unmutated variant regions were reportedly found for nearly half of spike-specific TCRs. Spike-specific TCR breadth and depth went up after people got two AZD1222 doses.

Using immunoSEQ multiplex PCR, the repertoire was profiled, and TCRdb retains in-frame clones only, with some absent. This table holds around 130,000 clones, 75% to 95% found once. Sequenced material: peripheral blood, taken 28 days after the second AZD1222 dose. The receptor comes from an adult who received the AZD1222 COVID-19 vaccine. The chain combines TRBV19 with TRBJ1-1; TRBD1 might be the D (5 bases). The CDR3 region is CATQGRENTEAFF. CDR3 nucleotides: TGTGCCACTCAGGGAAGGGAGAACACTGAAGCTTTCTTT. Supplemented by reference TRBV19 and TRBJ1-1, the full variable domain reads DGGITQSPKYLFRKEGQNVTLSCEQNLNHDAMYWYRQDPGQGLRLIYYSQIVNDFQKGDIAEGYSVSREKKESFPLTVTSAQKNPTAFYLCATQGRENTEAFFGQGTRLTVV.